This T cell receptor (beta chain) was identified during a study of T cell changes during pregnancy in multiple sclerosis. Trimming cost V 10 bases and J 0 bases, with 19 bases left between them. Germline loops: CDR1 MNHNS, CDR2 SASEGT. The CDR3 totals 15 residues. The table came from immunoSEQ multiplex PCR; TCRdb's copy has only in-frame clones and leaves some out. The sample has about 100,000 clones; 80% to 95% are singletons. This sample comprised peripheral blood, obtained after pregnancy. The rearrangement joins TRBV6-1 to TRBJ2-7, with D perhaps matching TRBD2 (6 bases). This receptor was identified in a female donor with multiple sclerosis, enrolled in a pregnancy study. CDR3 nucleotide sequence: TGTGCCACGTCGCTGGGCGGGATCAACTCCTACGAGCAGTACTTC. Its translation is CATSLGGINSYEQYF.